The 23 T cell receptor beta chains reported below all come from one sample, sequenced in a study of CD8 T cells in Susac syndrome. With random hexamers, roughly 0.45 to 1 ug RNA was reverse transcribed. One entry per CDR3 protein results from TCRdb running MiXCR on the immunoSEQ multiplex PCR reads. The top ten hold 0.12% of the sample, which has 350,000 to 550,000 distinct CDR3 sequences, 85% seen once. Sequenced sample: CD8+ T cells from PBMCs. Receptors originate from a human donor with multiple sclerosis.

The chain couples TRBV7-9 to TRBJ2-1; D is undetermined. Germline-derived CDR1 and CDR2 are SEHNR and FQNEAQ (reference sequence). The CDR3 is 9 residues long. Trimming took 4 bases from V and 10 from J, leaving 2 bases between them. The CDR3 bases are TGTGCCAGCAGCTCCGAGCAGTTCTTC. Translated, it gives CASSSEQFF.

CDR3: CATSRAGETQYF. The CDR3 bases are TGTGCCACCAGCAGAGCGGGAGAGACCCAGTACTTC. The chain employs TRBV15 and TRBJ2-5, with unresolved D. V was cut by 1 base and J by 4 bases, with 4 bases left in between. The germline gives CDR1 LNHNV, CDR2 YYDKDF (reference sequence). This CDR3 is built from 12 residues.

Of note for this clonotype: The junction does not match germline at one end; this may be a read error. V is TRBV24-1 and J is TRBJ2-2; TRBD1 matches 7 bases. The CDR3 runs 15 residues. The germline CDR1 and CDR2 sequences are KGHDR and SFDVKD. The CDR3 is CATSSTGQNTRELFF. Written as DNA, the CDR3 is TGTGCCACCAGTTCGACAGGGCAGAACACCAGGGAGCTGTTTTTT.

The chain carries TRBV5-6 and TRBJ2-7, with 7 bases identical to TRBD1. CDR1 and CDR2 from the germline V gene are SGHDT and YYEEEE. Losses at the gene ends were 3 bases for V and 2 bases for J; bases not matched to a gene: 11. The CDR3 totals 16 residues. The CDR3: CASSSIQGDYTYEQYF. CDR3 in DNA: TGTGCCAGCAGCTCGATTCAGGGGGATTATACCTACGAGCAGTACTTC.

This chain links TRBV9 with TRBJ1-2; D perhaps matches TRBD1 (5 bases). Trimming removed 3 bases from V and 5 bases from J, with 14 bases in between. Per germline, CDR1 SGDLS and CDR2 YYNGEE. The CDR3 runs 14 residues. The CDR3 protein is CASSDIAEGYGYTF. DNA for the CDR3: TGTGCCAGCAGCGACATCGCGGAGGGGTATGGCTACACCTTC. Supplemented by reference TRBV9 and TRBJ1-2, the full variable domain reads DSGVTQTPKHLITATGQRVTLRCSPRSGDLSVYWYQQSLDQGLQFLIQYYNGEERAKGNILERFSAQQFPDLHSELNLSSLELGDSALYFCASSDIAEGYGYTFGSGTRLTVV.

This clonotype was recorded once. This chain connects TRBV11-2 to TRBJ2-1, with 7 nucleotides matching TRBD1. The junction had 11 bases not matched to a gene; V was cut back by 0 bases and J by 9 bases. Germline values: CDR1 SGHAT, CDR2 FQNNGV. This CDR3 has 16 residues. This CDR3 reads CASSLDVRQGDGEQFF. CDR3 DNA: TGTGCCAGCAGCTTAGATGTGAGACAGGGCGATGGTGAGCAGTTCTTC.

The chain links TRBV2 to TRBJ2-1; TRBD2 might be the D (6 bases). Germline loops: CDR1 SNHLY, CDR2 FYNNEI. The V end was cut by 6 bases, the J end by 7 bases, with 25 bases between. This CDR3 is built from 17 residues. This CDR3 reads CASSTSRGSGRRNEQFF. CDR3 nucleotide sequence: TGTGCCAGCAGCACCTCGCGGGGCTCCGGACGACGGAATGAGCAGTTCTTC.

This clonotype was observed a few times. The genes are TRBV27 and TRBJ1-1; D is possibly TRBD1 (6 bases). In germline, CDR1 is MNHEY, CDR2 SMNVEV (reference sequence). The CDR3 is made up of 14 amino acids. V was cut by 4 bases and J by 1 base, with 10 bases left in between. CDR3 amino acids: CASSYEGGNTEAFF. The CDR3 DNA reads TGTGCCAGCAGTTATGAAGGGGGGAACACTGAAGCTTTCTTT.

The chain couples TRBV4-2 to TRBJ1-1; no clear D. Deletions cut 0 bases from V and 2 bases from J, with 13 bases between. The CDR3 has 16 residues. CDR1 is LGHNA, CDR2 YNFKEQ, per germline. CDR3 nucleotide sequence: TGTGCCAGCAGCCAAGATCTTGTGGGTCCTAACACTGAAGCTTTCTTT. Protein: CASSQDLVGPNTEAFF.

The J gene is TRBJ1-1, the V gene TRBV30; D not certain. The germline V and J ends were trimmed by 6 bases and 0 bases, with 14 bases remaining between them. Germline V gives CDR1 GTSNPN, CDR2 SVGIG (reference sequence). There are 14 residues in the CDR3. The CDR3 sequence is CACSTLQMNTEAFF. CDR3 nucleotides: TGTGCCTGCTCTACGTTACAGATGAACACTGAAGCTTTCTTT. Combining the CDR3 with reference TRBV30 and TRBJ1-1 gives the whole variable domain SQTIHQWPATLVQPVGSPLSLECTVEGTSNPNLYWYRQAAGRGLQLLFYSVGIGQISSEVPQNLSASRPQDRQFILSSKKLLLSDSGFYLCACSTLQMNTEAFFGQGTRLTVV.

This chain uses TRBV7-9 with TRBJ1-2; D remains unclear. Germline-derived CDR1 and CDR2 are SEHNR and FQNEAQ (reference sequence). The CDR3 runs to 14 residues. V was clipped by 1 base and J by 2 bases, with 8 bases between them. Written as DNA, the CDR3 is TGTGCCAGCAGCTTAGGGGAAGAAAACTATGGCTACACCTTC. This sequence encodes CASSLGEENYGYTF.

The J gene is TRBJ2-7, the V gene TRBV28; TRBD2 matches 15 bases. This CDR3 contains 17 residues. Germline V lookup: CDR1 MDHEN, CDR2 SYDVKM. V shed 3 bases and J 0 bases; nucleotides not matched to a gene: 3. CDR3: CASSFGLAGGLSYEQYF. The CDR3 DNA reads as TGTGCCAGCAGTTTCGGACTAGCGGGAGGGCTCTCCTACGAGCAGTACTTC.

This clonotype has only one observation. The rearrangement joins TRBV29-1 to TRBJ1-2, with TRBD1 identical over 8 bases. After removal of 6 bases from V and 4 bases from J, the junction contained 7 bases not matched to a gene. CDR1 is SQVTM, CDR2 ANQGSEA, per germline. The CDR3 spans 13 residues. The CDR3 DNA sequence: TGCAGCGTCCAGGACAGGGTTGGCTATGGCTACACCTTC. Protein sequence: CSVQDRVGYGYTF.

In DNA, the CDR3 is TGTGCTAGTGGTTTGGTACGGGGGACAGCTACTACTATGAAGCAGTTCTTC. This encodes CASGLVRGTATTMKQFF. The chain links TRBV12-5 to TRBJ2-1; D possibly corresponds to TRBD1 (7 bases). The V gene's germline CDR1 is LGHNT and CDR2 FRNRAP. Trimming shortened V by 0 bases and J by 11 bases, and 23 bases separated the two germline ends. The CDR3 is made up of 17 amino acids.

The chain has TRBV20-1 and TRBJ2-1; a possible D gene is TRBD2 (5 bases). The CDR3 runs 14 residues. The germline V and J ends were trimmed by 3 bases and 4 bases, with 13 bases remaining between them. From germline, CDR1 is DFQATT and CDR2 SNEGSKA (reference sequence). Here the CDR3 DNA reads TGCAGTGCTAGCAGGAGAACTAGGTACAATGAGCAGTTCTTC. It encodes CSASRRTRYNEQFF.

This sequence joins TRBV30 and TRBJ1-1, with 8 nucleotides matching TRBD1. Germline CDR1 and CDR2: GTSNPN and SVGIG (reference sequence). The CDR3 sequence is 12 residues long. The junction had 6 bases not matched to a gene; V was cut back by 3 bases and J by 9 bases. The CDR3 reads CAWSERDRKAFF. CDR3 DNA sequence: TGTGCCTGGAGCGAACGGGACAGGAAAGCTTTCTTT.

The J gene is TRBJ2-5, the V gene TRBV7-9; D is undetermined. The germline V and J ends were trimmed by 2 bases and 2 bases, with 3 bases remaining between them. CDR1 SEHNR and CDR2 FQNEAQ come from the germline V gene (reference sequence). The CDR3 has 12 amino acids. CDR3 in DNA: TGTGCCAGCAGCTTAATACAAGAGACCCAGTACTTC. This translates into CASSLIQETQYF.

The CDR3 loop is CATSRGYWPIEDRMNTEAFF. CDR3 DNA: TGTGCCACCAGCAGAGGTTACTGGCCCATTGAAGACAGAATGAACACTGAAGCTTTCTTT. J is TRBJ1-1 and V is TRBV15; weak D call: TRBD1 (5 bases). The CDR3 has 20 residues. The germline CDR1 and CDR2 sequences are LNHNV and YYDKDF (reference sequence). Deletions cut 1 base from V and 0 bases from J, with 24 bases between.

The chain couples TRBV4-1 to TRBJ2-7; 8 nucleotides agree with TRBD1. CDR3 size: 15 residues. Losses at the gene ends were 3 bases for V and 5 bases for J; bases not matched to a gene: 9. CDR1 MGHRA and CDR2 YSYEKL come from the germline V gene. The CDR3 region has the DNA TGCGCCAGCAGCCAGGAGTTCCAGGGGGCAAACGAGCAGTACTTC. This codes for CASSQEFQGANEQYF.

This clonotype has a single count. The genes are TRBV20-1 and TRBJ2-7, with TRBD2 matching over 9 bases. V dropped 5 bases and J dropped 0; count of bases not matched to a gene: 2. Germline V CDR1 and CDR2: DFQATT, SNEGSKA (reference sequence). The CDR3 is 13 amino acids. CDR3 coding DNA: TGCAGTGCTCTTAGCGGGAGCTCCTACGAGCAGTACTTC. Translating gives CSALSGSSYEQYF.

The rearrangement uses TRBV6-1 and TRBJ1-1; D is uncertain. Germline assignment: CDR1 MNHNS and CDR2 SASEGT. V lost 5 bases and J lost 2, with 12 bases in between. The CDR3 contains 14 residues. This chain's CDR3 is CASSTTSVNTEAFF. DNA of the CDR3: TGTGCCAGCAGTACAACCTCAGTAAACACTGAAGCTTTCTTT.

The rearrangement uses TRBV28 and TRBJ1-1; a weak D match, TRBD1 (5 bases). Germline values: CDR1 MDHEN, CDR2 SYDVKM. The V gene lost 3 bases and the J gene lost 5 bases, with 10 bases spanning the gap. The CDR3 is 13 amino acids. CDR3 nucleotide sequence: TGTGCCAGCAGTTTGAAGGAGGGGACTGAAGCTTTCTTT. Translating it yields CASSLKEGTEAFF.

This clonotype was found a few times. V and J are TRBV24-1 and TRBJ2-1; D tentatively fits TRBD1 or TRBD2 (5 bases each). The CDR3 extends over 11 amino acids. Trimming removed 5 bases from V and 8 bases from J, with 6 bases in between. Germline V gene lookup returns CDR1 KGHDR and CDR2 SFDVKD. The CDR3 DNA follows: TGTGCCACCAGTGGGGGGTATGAGCAGTTCTTC. Amino acids: CATSGGYEQFF.